The 24 T cell receptor beta chains below all came from one sample that was sequenced in a study of OX40 agonist ivuxolimab in advanced cancers. Method: immunoSEQ multiplex PCR; TCRdb's copy keeps in-frame clones and lacks some. Here the sample spans almost 85,000 clones, approximately 92% being singletons. The sample was CD4+ or CD8+ T cells sorted from blood, taken in a trial of the OX40 agonist ivuxolimab. These TCRs come from an adult with an advanced solid tumor such as melanoma, head and neck, liver or kidney cancer.

The chain employs TRBV28 and TRBJ2-2, with D possibly matching TRBD1 (5 bases). CDR1 is MDHEN and CDR2 is SYDVKM in the germline V gene. Trimming took off 6 bases at V and 1 base at J, with 9 bases between the two ends. There are 14 residues in the CDR3. DNA for the CDR3: TGTGCCAGCAGCCTTACAGGGAACACCGGGGAGCTGTTTTTT. It codes for CASSLTGNTGELFF.

The genes are TRBV19 and TRBJ1-4, with no clear D. V was shortened by 11 bases and J by 6 bases, with 16 bases between the two germline ends. The CDR3 spans 13 residues. Per germline, CDR1 LNHDA and CDR2 SQIVND (reference sequence). The CDR3 coding sequence is TGTGCCGCACGGGGAGGTGTCGATGAAAAACTGTTTTTT. Translated: CAARGGVDEKLFF.

This chain links TRBV7-3 with TRBJ2-2, with TRBD1 as a possible D gene (7 bases). This CDR3 is 15 amino acids long. The V gene's germline CDR1 is SGHTA and CDR2 FQGTGA. V gave up 10 bases and J gave up 0 bases, with 15 bases separating them. Here the CDR3 reads CATNTGEANTGELFF. The CDR3 DNA follows: TGTGCCACAAATACAGGGGAGGCGAACACCGGGGAGCTGTTTTTT.

This clone was counted once. J is TRBJ1-2 and V is TRBV11-2; no definite D call. The V end was cut by 5 bases, the J end by 8 bases, with 15 bases between. Per the germline V gene, CDR1 is SGHAT and CDR2 is FQNNGV. The CDR3 is 13 amino acids. The CDR3 DNA is TGTGCCAGCAGCCCCGTTGGTGCCGCGGGCTACACCTTC. Its protein is CASSPVGAAGYTF.

The V call is TRBV18, the J call TRBJ2-7; TRBD2 agrees at 10 bases. Per germline, CDR1 KGHSH and CDR2 LQKENI. This CDR3 spans 14 amino acids. The trim removed 3 bases at V and 3 bases at J, leaving 2 bases unmatched. Written as DNA, the CDR3 is TGTGCCAGCTCACCGGCTAGCGGGAGCTACGAGCAGTACTTC. Protein product: CASSPASGSYEQYF.

The gene calls are TRBV11-2 and TRBJ1-1; no clear D gene. V lost 3 bases to trimming and J lost 1 base, with 6 bases between them. Germline loops: CDR1 SGHAT, CDR2 FQNNGV. The CDR3 spans 13 residues. The chain's CDR3 is CASSFGQNTEAFF. CDR3 nucleotide sequence: TGTGCCAGCAGCTTCGGGCAGAACACTGAAGCTTTCTTT.

This clone was seen only once. The rearrangement uses TRBV5-1 and TRBJ2-3, with 7 bases that match TRBD2. Germline CDR1 and CDR2: SGHRS and YFSETQ. The CDR3 is 13 residues long. V lost 1 base and J lost 5; bases outside the gene matches: 1. CDR3 nucleotides: TGCGCCAGCAGCTTGACTAGCGAAGATACGCAGTATTTT. The encoded protein is CASSLTSEDTQYF.

As regards this clone: The sample contains more than one DNA sequence encoding this CDR3. This chain links TRBV6-6 with TRBJ2-5, with 10 bases lining up with TRBD2. The CDR3 spans 15 residues. From germline, CDR1 is MNHNY and CDR2 SVGAGI (reference sequence). J gave up 1 base and V 2 bases, and 1 base lay outside the gene matches. The CDR3 DNA sequence: TGTGCCAGCAGTTACGTAGCGGGGGGCCAAGAGACCCAGTACTTC. This codes for CASSYVAGGQETQYF.

The CDR3 DNA follows: TGTGCCACCAGCAGCCGACAACGATATCAGCCCCAGCATTTT. Its protein product is CATSSRQRYQPQHF. The chain combines TRBV15 with TRBJ1-5; D is unresolved. Germline CDR1 LNHNV, CDR2 YYDKDF (reference sequence). There are 14 residues in the CDR3. V was trimmed by 3 bases and J by 5 bases, leaving 11 bases between them.

The chain couples TRBV5-4 to TRBJ1-2; 7 nucleotides agree with TRBD1. Germline V gives CDR1 SGHNT, CDR2 YYREEE (reference sequence). V lost 0 bases to trimming and J lost 4 bases; unmatched junction nucleotides: 3. This CDR3 contains 14 residues. The DNA of the CDR3 is TGTGCCAGCAGCTTGGCAGGGGGATTCTATGGCTACACCTTC. This sequence encodes CASSLAGGFYGYTF. Full variable domain (remainder filled in from reference TRBV5-4 and TRBJ1-2): ETGVTQSPTHLIKTRGQQVTLRCSSQSGHNTVSWYQQALGQGPQFIFQYYREEENGRGNFPPRFSGLQFPNYSSELNVNALELDDSALYLCASSLAGGFYGYTFGSGTRLTVV.

This chain links TRBV5-1 with TRBJ2-7; D is undetermined. The CDR3 extends over 14 amino acids. Trimming removed 1 base from V and 9 bases from J, with 17 bases in between. The germline V gene encodes CDR1 SGHRS and CDR2 YFSETQ. The DNA of the CDR3 is TGCGCCAGCAGCTTGCAAGAGTCCTTACGTGGGCAGTACTTC. Its protein is CASSLQESLRGQYF.

The rearrangement uses TRBV7-8 and TRBJ2-1; a possible D gene is TRBD2 (5 bases). The germline gives CDR1 SGHVS, CDR2 FQNEAQ. Deletions cut 8 bases from V and 7 bases from J, with 12 bases between. This CDR3 contains 12 residues. The CDR3 protein is CASGARTNEQFF. Written as DNA, the CDR3 is TGTGCCAGCGGCGCCAGGACTAATGAGCAGTTCTTC. The full variable domain, in which reference TRBV7-8 and TRBJ2-1 provide the parts outside the CDR3, is GAGVSQSPRYKVAKRGQDVALRCDPISGHVSLFWYQQALGQGPEFLTYFQNEAQLDKSGLPSDRFFAERPEGSVSTLKIQRTQQEDSAVYLCASGARTNEQFFGPGTRLTVL.

The V call is TRBV5-1, the J call TRBJ1-3; D unresolved. The CDR3 consists of 16 residues. The germline CDR1 and CDR2 sequences are SGHRS and YFSETQ. Trimming stripped 1 base from V and 0 bases from J, with 11 bases between. The CDR3 sequence: CASSLRTDFSGNTIYF. The CDR3, as DNA: TGCGCCAGCAGCTTGCGGACTGATTTCTCTGGAAACACCATATATTTT.

The CDR3 is CSTPGGGGYGYTF. The CDR3 nucleotides read TGCAGCACCCCAGGGGGAGGAGGCTATGGCTACACCTTC. The chain has TRBV29-1 and TRBJ1-2; TRBD1 matches 7 bases. This CDR3 contains 13 residues. The V gene's germline CDR1 is SQVTM and CDR2 ANQGSEA. Trimming cost V 8 bases and J 4 bases; bases outside gene matches: 10.

This chain uses TRBV5-1 with TRBJ2-5; 12 bases map to TRBD1. CDR1 is SGHRS, CDR2 YFSETQ, per germline. This CDR3 is built from 14 residues. Germline trimming cut 6 bases from V and 5 bases from J; bases unmatched to any gene: 5. The CDR3 reads CASTGTGGLETQYF. CDR3 in DNA: TGCGCCAGCACTGGGACAGGGGGCCTGGAGACCCAGTACTTC. Full variable domain (outside the CDR3, taken from reference TRBV5-1 and TRBJ2-5): KAGVTQTPRYLIKTRGQQVTLSCSPISGHRSVSWYQQTPGQGLQFLFEYFSETQRNKGNFPGRFSGRQFSNSRSEMNVSTLELGDSALYLCASTGTGGLETQYFGPGTRLLVL.

The chain has TRBV28 and TRBJ1-5; D gene ambiguous. The CDR3 is made up of 13 amino acids. Germline-derived CDR1 and CDR2 are MDHEN and SYDVKM. Deletions cut 6 bases from V and 5 bases from J, with 11 bases between. This CDR3 is CASSPLTYQPQHF. The CDR3 region has the DNA TGTGCCAGCAGCCCACTAACGTATCAGCCCCAGCATTTT.

The chain has TRBV18 and TRBJ1-3; no reliable D call. CDR1 is KGHSH and CDR2 is LQKENI in the germline V gene. The length of the CDR3 is 14 residues. V gave up 3 bases and J gave up 1 base, with 7 bases separating them. This chain's CDR3 is CASSPTPSGNTIYF. As DNA, the CDR3 is TGTGCCAGCTCACCCACCCCTTCTGGAAACACCATATATTTT.

The chain combines TRBV18 with TRBJ2-3, with D tentatively TRBD2 (6 bases). CDR1 KGHSH and CDR2 LQKENI come from the germline V gene. The CDR3 extends over 15 amino acids. Between the trimmed V and J ends, which lost 4 bases and 4 bases, there was a span of 15 bases. The CDR3 region is CASSRPGERSDTQYF. The CDR3 nucleotides read TGTGCCAGCTCACGACCGGGAGAGAGGTCAGATACGCAGTATTTT.

The chain couples TRBV27 to TRBJ2-7, with 11 positions matching TRBD2. The length of the CDR3 is 15 residues. Germline CDR1 and CDR2: MNHEY and SMNVEV (reference sequence). V shed 3 bases and J 4 bases; nucleotides not matched to a gene: 5. DNA of the CDR3: TGTGCCAGCAGTTTTAGCGGGGGGGCGGCGTACGAGCAGTACGTC. It codes for CASSFSGGAAYEQYV.

The gene calls are TRBV7-2 and TRBJ2-5; no clear D. The V gene lost 0 bases and the J gene lost 4 bases, with 3 bases spanning the gap. The CDR3 runs to 12 residues. Germline values: CDR1 SGHTA, CDR2 FQGNSA. The CDR3 bases are TGTGCCAGCAGCTTAGCGGGAGAGACCCAGTACTTC. Its protein product is CASSLAGETQYF.

The chain combines TRBV21-1 with TRBJ2-7; TRBD2 is the table's D call, not checked against the DNA. TRBV21-1 is annotated as a pseudogene. The CDR3 contains 12 residues. Here the CDR3 DNA reads TGTGCCTTAAATAGACTGACGGCCGAGCAGTACGTC. Encoded protein: CALNRLTAEQYV.

The V call is TRBV2, the J call TRBJ1-5; weak D call: TRBD1 (6 bases). Deletions cut 3 bases from V and 2 bases from J, with 11 bases between. Germline assignment: CDR1 SNHLY and CDR2 FYNNEI. There are 15 residues in the CDR3. The CDR3 DNA is TGTGCCAGCAGTGAGGACAGTATGGGCAATCAGCCCCAGCATTTT. Translated: CASSEDSMGNQPQHF. The whole variable domain, filled in from reference TRBV2 and TRBJ1-5, reads EPEVTQTPSHQVTQMGQEVILRCVPISNHLYFYWYRQILGQKVEFLVSFYNNEISEKSEIFDDQFSVERPDGSNFTLKIRSTKLEDSAMYFCASSEDSMGNQPQHFGDGTRLSIL.

This chain links TRBV5-1 with TRBJ1-3; 7 nucleotides align to TRBD1. The germline CDR1 and CDR2 sequences are SGHRS and YFSETQ. This CDR3 is built from 17 residues. Trimming cost V 4 bases and J 5 bases; bases outside gene matches: 15. CDR3 sequence: CASSNEPSNRGRNTIYF. CDR3 coding DNA: TGCGCCAGCAGCAACGAACCCTCGAACAGGGGACGAAACACCATATATTTT. The full variable domain, its missing parts supplied by reference TRBV5-1 and TRBJ1-3, is KAGVTQTPRYLIKTRGQQVTLSCSPISGHRSVSWYQQTPGQGLQFLFEYFSETQRNKGNFPGRFSGRQFSNSRSEMNVSTLELGDSALYLCASSNEPSNRGRNTIYFGEGSWLTVV.

Only one count was recorded for this clone. The chain links TRBV5-1 to TRBJ1-1, with 7 nucleotides matching TRBD1. J was trimmed by 0 bases and V by 4 bases; bases with no gene match: 9. The CDR3 length is 16 residues. CDR1 is SGHRS, CDR2 YFSETQ, per germline. As DNA, the CDR3 is TGCGCCAGCAGCCCGGGACAGAGCTTAATGAACACTGAAGCTTTCTTT. Protein product: CASSPGQSLMNTEAFF.